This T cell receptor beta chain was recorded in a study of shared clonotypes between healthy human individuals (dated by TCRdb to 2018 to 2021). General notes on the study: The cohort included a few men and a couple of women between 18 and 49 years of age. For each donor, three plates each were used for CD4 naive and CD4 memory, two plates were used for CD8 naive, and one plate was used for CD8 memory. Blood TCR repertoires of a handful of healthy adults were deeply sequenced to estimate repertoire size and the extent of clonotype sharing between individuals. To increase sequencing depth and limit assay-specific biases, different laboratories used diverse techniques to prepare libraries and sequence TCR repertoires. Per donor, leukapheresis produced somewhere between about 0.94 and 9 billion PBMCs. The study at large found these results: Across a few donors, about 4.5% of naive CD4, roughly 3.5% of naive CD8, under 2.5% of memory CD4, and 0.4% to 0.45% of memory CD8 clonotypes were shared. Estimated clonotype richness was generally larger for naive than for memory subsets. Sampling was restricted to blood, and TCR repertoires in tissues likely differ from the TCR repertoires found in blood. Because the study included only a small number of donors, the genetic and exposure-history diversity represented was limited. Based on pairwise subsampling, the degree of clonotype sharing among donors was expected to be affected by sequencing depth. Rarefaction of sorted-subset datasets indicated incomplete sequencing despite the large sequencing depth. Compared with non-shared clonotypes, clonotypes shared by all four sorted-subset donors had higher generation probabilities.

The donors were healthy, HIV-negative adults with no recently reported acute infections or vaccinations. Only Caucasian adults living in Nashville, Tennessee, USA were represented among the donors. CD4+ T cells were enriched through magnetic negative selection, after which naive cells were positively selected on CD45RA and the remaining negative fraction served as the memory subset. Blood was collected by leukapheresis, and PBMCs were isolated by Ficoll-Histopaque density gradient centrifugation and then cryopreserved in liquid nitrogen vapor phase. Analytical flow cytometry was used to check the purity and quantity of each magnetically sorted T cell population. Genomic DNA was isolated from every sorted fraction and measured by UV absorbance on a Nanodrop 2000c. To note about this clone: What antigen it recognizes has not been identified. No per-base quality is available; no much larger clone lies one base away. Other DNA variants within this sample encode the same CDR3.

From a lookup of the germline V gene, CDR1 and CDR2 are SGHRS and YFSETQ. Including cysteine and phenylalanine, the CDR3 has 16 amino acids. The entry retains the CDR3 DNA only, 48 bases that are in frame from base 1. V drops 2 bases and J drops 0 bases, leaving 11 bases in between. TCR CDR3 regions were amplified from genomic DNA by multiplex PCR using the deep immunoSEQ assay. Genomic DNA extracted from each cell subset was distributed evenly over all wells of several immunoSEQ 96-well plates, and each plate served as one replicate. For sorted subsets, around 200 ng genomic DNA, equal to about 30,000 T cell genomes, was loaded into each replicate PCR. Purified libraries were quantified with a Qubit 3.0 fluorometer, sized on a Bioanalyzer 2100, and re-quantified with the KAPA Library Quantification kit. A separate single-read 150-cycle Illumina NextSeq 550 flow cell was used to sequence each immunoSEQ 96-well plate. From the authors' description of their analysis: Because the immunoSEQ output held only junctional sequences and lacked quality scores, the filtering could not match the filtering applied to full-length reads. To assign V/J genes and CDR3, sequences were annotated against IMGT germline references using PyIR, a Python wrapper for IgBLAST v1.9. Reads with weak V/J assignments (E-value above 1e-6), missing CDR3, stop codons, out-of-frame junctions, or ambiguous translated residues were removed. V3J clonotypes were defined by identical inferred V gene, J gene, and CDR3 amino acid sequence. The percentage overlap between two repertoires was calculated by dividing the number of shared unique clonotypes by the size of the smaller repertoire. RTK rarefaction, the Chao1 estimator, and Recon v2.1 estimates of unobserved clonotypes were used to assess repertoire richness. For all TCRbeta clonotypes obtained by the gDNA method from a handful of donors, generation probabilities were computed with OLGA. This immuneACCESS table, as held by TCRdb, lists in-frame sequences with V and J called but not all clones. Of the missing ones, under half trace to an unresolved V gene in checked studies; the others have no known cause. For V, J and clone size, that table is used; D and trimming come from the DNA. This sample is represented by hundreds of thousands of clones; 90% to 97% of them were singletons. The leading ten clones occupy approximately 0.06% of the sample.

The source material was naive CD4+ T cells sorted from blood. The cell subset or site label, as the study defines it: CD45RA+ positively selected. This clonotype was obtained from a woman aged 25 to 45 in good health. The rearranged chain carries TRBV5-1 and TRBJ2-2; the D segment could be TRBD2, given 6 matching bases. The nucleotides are TGCGCCAGCAGCTTATTAGCGGCCGCGAACACCGGGGAGCTGTTTTTT. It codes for CASSLLAAANTGELFF. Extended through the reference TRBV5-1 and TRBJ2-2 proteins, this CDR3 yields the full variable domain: KAGVTQTPRYLIKTRGQQVTLSCSPISGHRSVSWYQQTPGQGLQFLFEYFSETQRNKGNFPGRFSGRQFSNSRSEMNVSTLELGDSALYLCASSLLAAANTGELFFGEGSRLTVL.